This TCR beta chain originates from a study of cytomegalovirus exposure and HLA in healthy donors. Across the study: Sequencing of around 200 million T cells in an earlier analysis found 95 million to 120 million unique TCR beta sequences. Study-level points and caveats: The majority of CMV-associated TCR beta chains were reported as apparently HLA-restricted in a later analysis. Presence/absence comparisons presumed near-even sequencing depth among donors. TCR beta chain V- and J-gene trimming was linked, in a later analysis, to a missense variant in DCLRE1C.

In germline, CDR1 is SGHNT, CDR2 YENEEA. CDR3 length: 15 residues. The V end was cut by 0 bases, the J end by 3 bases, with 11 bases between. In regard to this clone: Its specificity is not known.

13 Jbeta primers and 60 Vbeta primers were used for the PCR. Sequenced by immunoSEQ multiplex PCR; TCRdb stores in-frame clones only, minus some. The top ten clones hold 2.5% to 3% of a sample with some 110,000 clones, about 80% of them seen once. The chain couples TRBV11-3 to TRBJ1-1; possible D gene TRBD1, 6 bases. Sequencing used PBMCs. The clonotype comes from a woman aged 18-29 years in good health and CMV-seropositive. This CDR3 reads CASSLEGTLDTEAFF. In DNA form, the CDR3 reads TGTGCCAGCAGCTTAGAAGGGACACTCGACACTGAAGCTTTCTTT.